The TCR beta chain under discussion was sequenced for a study of T cell responses to AZD1222 COVID-19 vaccine. Remarks on this clone: Its antigen is as yet unknown.

The CDR3 extends over 19 amino acids. Clones were read by immunoSEQ multiplex PCR, and TCRdb kept only the in-frame ones, dropping some. The data contain 200,000 or so clones, approximately 92% of them singletons. General study points: The donors showed a predominance of white British ancestry and of females, with possible underestimation of clonal diversity. The study identified only six AZD1222 recipients as seropositive at baseline.

The sequencing here drew on peripheral blood, taken on day 0 of AZD1222 vaccination. The rearrangement links TRBV21-1 to TRBJ1-5; TRBD1 is the table's D call and was not checked against the DNA. TRBV21-1 is deemed a pseudogene. The source is an adult in good health. The CDR3 reads CASSAHNRDSKYSNQPQHF. The CDR3 coding sequence is TGTGCCAGCAGCGCCCATAACCGGGACAGCAAGTATAGCAATCAGCCCCAGCATTTT.